This T cell receptor beta chain was sequenced in a study of CD8 T cells in Susac syndrome. FACS enriched CD8+ TEMRA cells, while bulk CD8+ and CD4+ were negatively isolated. The RNA, roughly 0.45 to 1 ug, was put through reverse transcription using random hexamers. Each CDR3 protein gets one entry after TCRdb re-called the immunoSEQ multiplex PCR reads with MiXCR. The sample yields more than 200,000 distinct CDR3 sequences, approximately 90% seen once. This CDR3 comprises 12 residues. V was clipped by 7 bases and J by 5 bases, with 10 bases between them. This sequence was found in a human donor with multiple sclerosis. The V gene is TRBV12-3 or TRBV12-4, the J gene TRBJ2-3; D not certain. Material: CD8+ T cells from PBMCs. CDR3 sequence (DNA): TGTGCCAGCAAACAGCATAAAGATACGCAGTATTTT. Translation: CASKQHKDTQYF.